These 23 T cell receptor beta chains were sequenced from one sample in a study of CD8 T cells in ankylosing spondylitis. MiXCR was run by TCRdb on the 5' RACE reads, yielding one entry per CDR3 protein. The sample lists under 250,000 distinct CDR3 sequences, 9.5% to 12% occurring once. The specimen sequenced was blood, either unsorted or a sorted T cell fraction (not recorded which). These receptors all come from a male donor with ankylosing spondylitis or in good health (not recorded which).

The rearrangement uses TRBV20-1 and TRBJ1-6, with D perhaps TRBD1 (6 bases). Germline CDR1 and CDR2: DFQATT and SNEGSKA (reference sequence). The CDR3 totals 16 residues. V was trimmed by 0 bases and J by 1 base, leaving 10 bases between them. Written as DNA, the CDR3 is TGCAGTGCTAGAGATCTCCAGGGGTCCTATAATTCACCCCTCCACTTT. Translating it yields CSARDLQGSYNSPLHF.

Turning to this clonotype: The junction departs from germline at one end; a sequencing error may be responsible. The gene calls are TRBV5-1 and TRBJ1-2; D remains ambiguous. The CDR3 is 15 residues long. Germline assignment: CDR1 SGHRS and CDR2 YFSETQ. Written as DNA, the CDR3 is TGCGCCAACAGCTCAGATACTCCGGATTCCAATGGCTACACCTTC. Protein sequence: CANSSDTPDSNGYTF.

This chain uses TRBV28 with TRBJ2-6; the D is unclear. The CDR3 has 16 amino acids. The V and J ends lost 3 bases and 0 bases respectively, with 9 bases between them. Per the germline V gene, CDR1 is MDHEN and CDR2 is SYDVKM. The CDR3 here is CASSLVLNSGANVLTF. The CDR3 DNA follows: TGTGCCAGCAGTTTGGTACTCAACTCTGGGGCCAACGTCCTGACTTTC.

This clonotype was counted at least ten times. V is TRBV10-3 and J is TRBJ1-2, with a possible D match to TRBD1 (6 bases). This CDR3 region has 13 residues. With 6 bases removed from V and 6 bases from J, the gap between germline ends came to 14 bases. Germline CDR1 and CDR2: ENHRY and SYGVKD. CDR3 sequence reads: CAIRDTGSDGYTF. CDR3 bases: TGTGCCATCAGAGACACAGGGTCTGATGGCTACACCTTC.

This clonotype occurred many times. This chain uses TRBV3-1 with TRBJ1-2, with a weak D call TRBD1 (5 bases). Trimming took off 4 bases at V and 0 bases at J, with 12 bases between the two ends. CDR1 LGHDT and CDR2 YNNKEL come from the germline V gene (reference sequence). CDR3 length equals 15 residues. Here the CDR3 reads CASSRRGPSNYGYTF. CDR3 DNA: TGTGCCAGCAGCCGTCGGGGCCCGTCTAACTATGGCTACACCTTC.

This clonotype was counted ten times or more. This sequence joins TRBV5-5 and TRBJ2-5, with D maybe TRBD1 (6 bases). This CDR3 spans 14 amino acids. The V end lost 4 bases, the J end lost 0 bases, and 10 bases lay between the germline ends. The V gene's germline CDR1 is SGHKS and CDR2 YYEKEE (reference sequence). The CDR3 nucleotides read TGTGCCAGCAGCAGGAGGACAGACCAAGAGACCCAGTACTTC. Translating gives CASSRRTDQETQYF.

Worth noting for this clonotype: At one boundary the junction diverges from the germline segment, which might be a read error. V and J are TRBV12-3 or TRBV12-4 and TRBJ2-7; 12 bases are a match to TRBD2. This CDR3 contains 17 residues. The CDR3 spells CTSSLGLAGGDSYEQYF. DNA of the CDR3: TGTACCAGCAGTTTAGGGCTAGCGGGAGGGGATTCCTACGAGCAGTACTTC.

The CDR3 DNA reads TGTGCCAGCAGTTTTCACTCCACAGATACGCAGTATTTT. It yields the protein CASSFHSTDTQYF. The rearrangement uses TRBV27 and TRBJ2-3; D is unresolved. V was cut by 3 bases and J by 2 bases, with 6 bases left in between. This CDR3 region has 13 residues. CDR1 and CDR2 from the germline V gene are MNHEY and SMNVEV (reference sequence).

The J gene is TRBJ2-1, the V gene TRBV5-1; tentatively, D is TRBD2 (6 bases). The germline CDR1 and CDR2 sequences are SGHRS and YFSETQ. The CDR3 has 15 amino acids. The V and J ends lost 2 bases and 5 bases respectively, with 14 bases between them. CDR3 region: CASSLGGVLNNEQFF. The CDR3 nucleotides read TGCGCCAGCAGCTTAGGAGGGGTTCTGAACAATGAGCAGTTCTTC.

This clonotype was found many times. The genes are TRBV24-1 and TRBJ1-2; D may be TRBD1 (6 bases). This CDR3 has 15 amino acids. Deletions cut 1 base from V and 7 bases from J, with 15 bases between. Germline V gene lookup returns CDR1 KGHDR and CDR2 SFDVKD. CDR3 sequence (DNA): TGTGCCACCAGTGATTTCGGCAGGGGAGGAGGTGGCTACACCTTC. This codes for CATSDFGRGGGGYTF.

This clonotype appeared many times. The gene calls are TRBV5-1 and TRBJ2-7; 9 positions match TRBD2. Germline-derived CDR1 and CDR2 are SGHRS and YFSETQ. The CDR3 contains 16 residues. V dropped 3 bases and J dropped 4; count of bases not matched to a gene: 11. The CDR3 nucleotides read TGCGCCAGCAGCTCGGTCAGAGCTAGCGGGAAGTACGAGCAGTACTTC. Amino acid sequence: CASSSVRASGKYEQYF.

This clonotype was seen many times. The gene calls are TRBV20-1 and TRBJ2-7; a possible D gene is TRBD1 (5 bases). The germline V and J ends were trimmed by 4 bases and 0 bases, with 10 bases remaining between them. This CDR3 contains 13 residues. From germline, CDR1 is DFQATT and CDR2 SNEGSKA (reference sequence). CDR3 nucleotide sequence: TGCAGTGCTAAAGGGGTCTACTCCTACGAGCAGTACTTC. This gives the protein CSAKGVYSYEQYF.

This clonotype was observed a few times. The chain links TRBV7-9 to TRBJ2-7, with 7 bases matching TRBD2. The CDR3 is 16 residues long. Looked up from germline, CDR1 is SEHNR and CDR2 is FQNEAQ (reference sequence). The ends lost 5 bases at V and 4 bases at J; junction bases unmatched: 14. CDR3: CASSPRREGRVYEQYF. The CDR3 DNA sequence: TGTGCCAGCAGCCCAAGGAGGGAGGGGCGAGTGTACGAGCAGTACTTC.

This clonotype turned up a few times. V gene TRBV6-1 combines with J gene TRBJ2-2, with D tentatively TRBD1 or TRBD2 (5 bases each). The ends were cut back, 6 bases at V and 2 bases at J, with 10 bases in the middle. The CDR3 is 14 residues long. CDR1 is MNHNS and CDR2 is SASEGT in the germline V gene. In DNA form, the CDR3 reads TGTGCCAGCAGCGGGGACGGCAACACCGGGGAGCTGTTTTTT. Residues: CASSGDGNTGELFF.

With respect to this clonotype: Possible read error: a much larger clone is one base away. This chain links TRBV6-5 with TRBJ2-1; maybe TRBD1 (5 bases). CDR3 size: 15 residues. Germline assignment: CDR1 MNHEY and CDR2 SVGAGI. V lost 3 bases to trimming and J lost 6 bases, with 15 bases between them. CDR3 coding DNA: TGTGCCAGCAGTTATAAATCCGGTGGGGCCAATGAGCAGTTCTTC. This translates into CASSYKSGGANEQFF.

This clonotype was counted ten times or more. The chain has TRBV12-3 or TRBV12-4 and TRBJ2-1, with 7 bases aligning to TRBD2. V trimming: 4 bases; J trimming: 7 bases; junction bases outside the gene matches: 10. The CDR3 consists of 15 residues. For the CDR3, the DNA is TGTGCCAGCAGTTCCTGGAGGCGGGAGCTAAATGAGCAGTTCTTC. It translates to CASSSWRRELNEQFF.

This clonotype has a count of ten or more. The CDR3 region is CATSTDRISGNTIYF. Written as DNA, the CDR3 is TGTGCCACCAGCACCGACAGGATCTCTGGAAACACCATATATTTT. The chain has TRBV15 and TRBJ1-3; D may be TRBD1 (6 bases). CDR1 and CDR2 (germline): LNHNV, YYDKDF (reference sequence). This CDR3 region has 15 residues. Trimming shortened V by 4 bases and J by 0 bases, and 10 bases separated the two germline ends. Full variable domain (outside the CDR3, taken from reference TRBV15 and TRBJ1-3): DAMVIQNPRYQVTQFGKPVTLSCSQTLNHNVMYWYQQKSSQAPKLLFHYYDKDFNNEADTPDNFQSRRPNTSFCFLDIRSPGLGDTAMYLCATSTDRISGNTIYFGEGSWLTVV.

CDR3 region: CASPPRRCADLYQETQYF. The CDR3 nucleotides are TGTGCCAGCCCGCCCCGGCGTTGCGCGGATTTGTACCAAGAGACCCAGTACTTC. The rearrangement uses TRBV9 and TRBJ2-5; D call uncertain. Germline CDR1 and CDR2: SGDLS and YYNGEE. V lost 7 bases to trimming and J lost 0 bases, with 25 bases between them. This CDR3 spans 18 amino acids.

This clonotype was counted at least ten times. The genes are TRBV5-1 and TRBJ2-3, with 8 bases aligning to TRBD1. Germline assignment: CDR1 SGHRS and CDR2 YFSETQ. There are 15 residues in the CDR3. Germline trimming cut 1 base from V and 5 bases from J; bases unmatched to any gene: 6. CDR3 bases: TGCGCCAGCAGCTTGCCCCAGGGGGCTGGAGATACGCAGTATTTT. Translated: CASSLPQGAGDTQYF.

In this sample, this clonotype turned up many times. The J gene is TRBJ1-1, the V gene TRBV18; D gene uncertain. Germline values: CDR1 KGHSH, CDR2 LQKENI. V shed 3 bases and J shed 5 bases, with 13 bases lying between them. The CDR3 spans 14 residues. The CDR3 spells CASSPNPVYTEAFF. CDR3 nucleotide sequence: TGTGCCAGCTCACCTAACCCGGTTTATACTGAAGCTTTCTTT.

This clonotype was picked up many times. V and J are TRBV7-8 and TRBJ1-6; D might be TRBD1 (5 bases). Trimming removed 3 bases from V and 7 bases from J, with 13 bases in between. The CDR3 contains 15 residues. CDR1 is SGHVS and CDR2 is FQNEAQ in the germline V gene. CDR3 loop: CASSFDLGTNSPLHF. CDR3 sequence (DNA): TGTGCCAGCAGCTTCGACCTAGGGACGAATTCACCCCTCCACTTT.

This clonotype appeared many times. This CDR3 reads CASSLNSLVEAFF. In DNA, the CDR3 is TGTGCCAGCAGCTTAAACTCCCTGGTGGAAGCTTTCTTT. The chain combines TRBV7-2 with TRBJ1-1; D is uncertain. The CDR3 contains 13 residues. Germline lookup yields CDR1 SGHTA and CDR2 FQGNSA. Trimming removed 2 bases at V and 8 bases at J, with 12 bases between.

Only one count was recorded for this clonotype. This chain links TRBV5-5 with TRBJ1-2, with D possibly matching TRBD1 (5 bases). CDR3 length: 14 amino acids. Germline assignment: CDR1 SGHKS and CDR2 YYEKEE (reference sequence). Trimming cost V 5 bases and J 5 bases, with 16 bases left between them. The CDR3 coding sequence is TGTGCCAGCAGGGGGGATTGGACTTTTTATGGCTACACCTTC. Translated: CASRGDWTFYGYTF.